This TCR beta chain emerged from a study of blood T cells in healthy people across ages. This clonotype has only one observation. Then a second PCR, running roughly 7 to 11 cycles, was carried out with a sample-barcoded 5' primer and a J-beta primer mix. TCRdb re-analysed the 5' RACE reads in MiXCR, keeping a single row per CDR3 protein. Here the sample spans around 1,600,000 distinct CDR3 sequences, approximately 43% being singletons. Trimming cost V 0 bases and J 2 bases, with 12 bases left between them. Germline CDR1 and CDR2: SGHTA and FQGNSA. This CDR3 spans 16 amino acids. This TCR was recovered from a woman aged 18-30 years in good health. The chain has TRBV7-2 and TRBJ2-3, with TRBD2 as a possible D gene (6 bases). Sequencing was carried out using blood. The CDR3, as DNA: TGTGCCAGCAGCTTAGCCGGGGGAGTACTCACAGATACGCAGTATTTT. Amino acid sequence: CASSLAGGVLTDTQYF.